Sequencing of this T cell receptor beta chain was carried out in a study of blood T cells in healthy people across ages. A second PCR of roughly 7 to 11 cycles used a sample-barcoded 5' primer and a J-beta primer mix. One entry per CDR3 protein results from TCRdb running MiXCR on the 5' RACE reads. The sample carries hundreds of thousands of distinct CDR3 sequences, under 65% recorded once. Points on this clonotype: The target antigen is unknown.

For every donor, a draw yielded around 9.4 milliliters of peripheral blood. Total RNA extracted from each sample amounted to at least 6 micrograms. The CDR3 extends over 15 amino acids. J gave up 3 bases and V 7 bases, and 12 bases lay outside the gene matches. Germline-derived CDR1 and CDR2 are SGHRS and YFSETQ. Findings and limits, study-wide: Percentage of naive T cells showed a strong correlation with TCR beta diversity. Changes in expanded clonotypes were possibly confounded, as the CMV status of donors was unknown.

This receptor was identified in a woman at least 80 years old in good health. The sample consisted of blood. The gene calls are TRBV5-1 and TRBJ2-5; 7 bases agree with TRBD1. CDR3 in DNA: TGCGCCAGCGGCGTTCAAAAGGGGGCGGAAGAGACCCAGTACTTC. Encoded protein: CASGVQKGAEETQYF.